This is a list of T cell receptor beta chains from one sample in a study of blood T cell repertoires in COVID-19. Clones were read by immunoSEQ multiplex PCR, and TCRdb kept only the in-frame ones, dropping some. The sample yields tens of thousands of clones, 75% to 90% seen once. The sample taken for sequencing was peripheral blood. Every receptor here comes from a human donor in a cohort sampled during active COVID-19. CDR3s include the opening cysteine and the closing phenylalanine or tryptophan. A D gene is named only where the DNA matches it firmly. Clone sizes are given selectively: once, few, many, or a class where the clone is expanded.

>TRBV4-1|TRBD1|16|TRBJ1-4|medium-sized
TGCGCCAGCAGCCAGTCGACAGGGTGGGAAGAGATAAAACTGTTTTTT
CASSQSTGWEEIKLFF
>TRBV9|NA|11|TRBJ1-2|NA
TGTGCCAGCAGAGGACAGCATGGCTACACCTTC
CASRGQHGYTF
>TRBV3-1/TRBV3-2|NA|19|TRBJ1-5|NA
TGTGCCAGCAGCCAAGGGGCGTTGGGACAAGGGAATAGCAATCAGCCCCAGCATTTT
CASSQGALGQGNSNQPQHF
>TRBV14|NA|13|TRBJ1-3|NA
TGTGCCAGCAGCCTTCTCTCTGGAAACACCATATATTTT
CASSLLSGNTIYF
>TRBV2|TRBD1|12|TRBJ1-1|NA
TGTGCCAGCAGGACAGGGGGCACTGAAGCTTTCTTT
CASRTGGTEAFF
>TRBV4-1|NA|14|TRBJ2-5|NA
TGCGCCAGCAGCCCTTCTGGGGGGCAAGAGACCCAGTACTTC
CASSPSGGQETQYF
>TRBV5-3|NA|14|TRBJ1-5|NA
TGTGCCAGAAGCCTGGACGGGTCCAATCAGCCCCAGCATTTT
CARSLDGSNQPQHF
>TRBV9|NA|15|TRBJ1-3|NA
TGTGCCAGCAGCCCCCAGGTTGGCTCTGGAAACACCATATATTTT
CASSPQVGSGNTIYF
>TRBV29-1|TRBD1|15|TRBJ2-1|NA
TGCAGCGTCCTGGGGTCGGGACAGCAAAACAATGAGCAGTTCTTC
CSVLGSGQQNNEQFF
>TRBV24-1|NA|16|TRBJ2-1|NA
TGTGCCACCAGTGACTCGGGACTCAAGGGAAACAATGAGCAGTTCTTC
CATSDSGLKGNNEQFF
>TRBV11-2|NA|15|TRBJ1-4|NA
TGTGCCAGCAGCTTAGTCGCGGGCCCGGCTGAAAAACTGTTTTTT
CASSLVAGPAEKLFF
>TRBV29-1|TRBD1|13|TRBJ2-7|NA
TGCAGCGCTACAGGGGGCAGTTTTAACGAGCAGTACTTC
CSATGGSFNEQYF
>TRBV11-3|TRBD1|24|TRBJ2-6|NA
TGTGCCAGCAGCTTAGAAACTTCCGGGACAGGGACCGATATTACCAGCTCTGGGGCCAACGTCCTGACTTTC
CASSLETSGTGTDITSSGANVLTF
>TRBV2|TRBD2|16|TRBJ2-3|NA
TGTGCCAGCAGTCCCCGGGGAGCGGGGCCTGTGGATACGCAGTATTTT
CASSPRGAGPVDTQYF
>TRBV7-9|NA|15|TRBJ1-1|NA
TGTGCCAGCAGCAATTGTCGGGACACGTGCACTGAAGCTTTCTTT
CASSNCRDTCTEAFF
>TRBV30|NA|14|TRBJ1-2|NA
TGTGCCTGGAGCCCGACAGGTACTAACTATGGCTACACCTTC
CAWSPTGTNYGYTF
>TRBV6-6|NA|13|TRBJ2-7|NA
TGTGCCAGCAGTTTCGGAGGTAGAGGTGTGCAGTACTTC
CASSFGGRGVQYF
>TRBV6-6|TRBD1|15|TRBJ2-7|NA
TGTGCCAGCAGCCAATCCCGGGACAGGGACTCCGAGCAGTACTTC
CASSQSRDRDSEQYF
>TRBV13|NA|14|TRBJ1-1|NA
TGTGCCAGCAGCTTAGCAGGCGCTAACACTGAAGCTTTCTTT
CASSLAGANTEAFF
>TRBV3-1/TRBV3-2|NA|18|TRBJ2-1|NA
TGTGCCAGCAGCCAAGAAGGGACTCCCACCTTAGGTTCCGGTGAGCAGTTCTTC
CASSQEGTPTLGSGEQFF
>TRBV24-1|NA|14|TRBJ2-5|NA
TGTGCCACCAGTGACCCGGGACTTCAGGAGACCCAGTACTTC
CATSDPGLQETQYF
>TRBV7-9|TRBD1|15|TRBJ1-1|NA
TGTGCCAGCAGCCTTCGGGACAGCTTGGACACTGAAGCTTTCTTT
CASSLRDSLDTEAFF
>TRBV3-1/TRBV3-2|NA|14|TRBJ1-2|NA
TGTGCCAGCAGCCAAGACACTAGTTGGAATGGCTACACCTTC
CASSQDTSWNGYTF
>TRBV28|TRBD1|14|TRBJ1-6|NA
TGTGCCAGCAGCCCGGGACAGGGTGGTTCACCCCTCCACTTT
CASSPGQGGSPLHF
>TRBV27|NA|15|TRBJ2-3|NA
TGTGCCAGCAGTCCGACAGGCCTAAGCACAGATACGCAGTATTTT
CASSPTGLSTDTQYF
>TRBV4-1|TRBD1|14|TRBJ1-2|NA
TGCGCCAGCAGCCAAGGGACAGGGAGCTATGGCTACACCTTC
CASSQGTGSYGYTF
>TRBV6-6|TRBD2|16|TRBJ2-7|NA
TGTGCCAGCAGCCCATCCTTAGCGGGGAGCTCCTACGAGCAGTACTTC
CASSPSLAGSSYEQYF
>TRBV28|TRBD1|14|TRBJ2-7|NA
TGTGCCAGCAGTTTAAGACAGGGCTCCTACGAGCAGTACTTC
CASSLRQGSYEQYF
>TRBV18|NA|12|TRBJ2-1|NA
TGTGCCAGCTCAGCTCTGGGAGATGAGCAGTTCTTC
CASSALGDEQFF
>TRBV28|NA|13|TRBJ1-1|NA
TGTGCCAGCAGCTCCACTTTGAACACTGAAGCTTTCTTT
CASSSTLNTEAFF
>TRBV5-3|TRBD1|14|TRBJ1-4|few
TGTGCCAGAAGCCAGGGACAGACTAATGAAAAACTGTTTTTT
CARSQGQTNEKLFF
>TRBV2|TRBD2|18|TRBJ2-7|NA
TGTGCCAGCAGTGAACGGCTAGCGGGGTCCCATTTTACTTACGAGCAGTACTTC
CASSERLAGSHFTYEQYF
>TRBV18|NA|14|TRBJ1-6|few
TGTGCCAGCTCACCAATAAGCGATAATTCACCCCTCCACTTT
CASSPISDNSPLHF
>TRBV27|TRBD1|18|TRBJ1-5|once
TGTGCCAGCAGTTTATCCCCCGACAGGGGGTATAGCAATCAGCCCCAGCATTTT
CASSLSPDRGYSNQPQHF
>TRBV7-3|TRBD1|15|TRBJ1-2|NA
TGTGCCAGCAGCCCAGGACAGGGTCTGGGCTATGGCTACACCTTC
CASSPGQGLGYGYTF
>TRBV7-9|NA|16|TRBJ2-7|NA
TGTGCCAGCAGCTTAGAATACGGACAGAGGCCCTACGAGCAGTACTTC
CASSLEYGQRPYEQYF
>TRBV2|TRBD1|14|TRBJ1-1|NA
TGTGCCAGTGGGACAGGGGTCCTGAACACTGAAGCTTTCTTT
CASGTGVLNTEAFF
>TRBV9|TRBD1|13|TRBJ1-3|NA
TGTGCCAGCGGGGGACAGGGCAGAAACACCATATATTTT
CASGGQGRNTIYF
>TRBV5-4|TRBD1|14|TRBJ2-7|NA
TGTGCCAGCAGCGCGGGTGGGACAGCCGCAGAGCAGTACTTC
CASSAGGTAAEQYF
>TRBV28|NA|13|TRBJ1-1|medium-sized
TGTGCCAGCAGGAGTGACATGAACACTGAAGCTTTCTTT
CASRSDMNTEAFF
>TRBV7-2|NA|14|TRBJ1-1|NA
TGTGCCAGCAGACTAGGGTCCATGAACACTGAAGCTTTCTTT
CASRLGSMNTEAFF
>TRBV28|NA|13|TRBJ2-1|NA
TGTGCCAGCAGTTTGAAAGGGGGCAATGAGCAGTTCTTC
CASSLKGGNEQFF
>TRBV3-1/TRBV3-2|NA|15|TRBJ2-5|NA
TGTGCCAGCAGCCAAGGGAGCGGAATCCAAGAGACCCAGTACTTC
CASSQGSGIQETQYF
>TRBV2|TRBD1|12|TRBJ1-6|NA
TGTGCCAGCAGAAGACAGGGATCACCCCTCCACTTT
CASRRQGSPLHF
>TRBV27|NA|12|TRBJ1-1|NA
TGTGCCAGCAGTTTCAGGGACACTGAAGCTTTCTTT
CASSFRDTEAFF
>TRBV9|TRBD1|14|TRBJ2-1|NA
TGTGCCAGCACCCTGACAGGGTCGAACAATGAGCAGTTCTTC
CASTLTGSNNEQFF
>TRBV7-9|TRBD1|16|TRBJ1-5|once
TGTGCCAGCAGCGAGGGGGCAGGGGGTGGCAATCAGCCCCAGCATTTT
CASSEGAGGGNQPQHF
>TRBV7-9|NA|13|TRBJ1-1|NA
TGTGCCAGCAGCTTCTGGGGAGACACTGAAGCTTTCTTT
CASSFWGDTEAFF
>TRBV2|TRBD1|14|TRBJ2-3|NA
TGTGCCAGCAGCGGACAGGGCCCTCCAGATACGCAGTATTTT
CASSGQGPPDTQYF
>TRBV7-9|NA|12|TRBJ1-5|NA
TGTGCCAGCAGCTTCGGGGATCAGCCCCAGCATTTT
CASSFGDQPQHF
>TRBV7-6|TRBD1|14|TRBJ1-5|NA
TGTGCCAGCAGCTTATGGGCAGGGGGTCAGCCCCAGCATTTT
CASSLWAGGQPQHF
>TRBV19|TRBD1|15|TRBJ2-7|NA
TGTGCCAGTAGTAAAGGGACAGGGGGCGACCACGAGCAGTACTTC
CASSKGTGGDHEQYF
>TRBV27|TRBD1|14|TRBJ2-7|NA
TGTGCCAGCAGTCCCGGGGACAGGGGAGGTGAGCAGTACTTC
CASSPGDRGGEQYF
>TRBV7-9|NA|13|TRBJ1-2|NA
TGTGCCAGCAGCTGGGGGGGGTACTATGGCTACACCTTC
CASSWGGYYGYTF
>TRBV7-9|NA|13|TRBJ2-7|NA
TGTGCCAGCAGCTTACTATCCCACTACGAGCAGTACTTC
CASSLLSHYEQYF